The 7 T cell receptor beta chains given below trace back to one sample, sequenced in a study of T-cell memory formation after mild COVID-19. TCRdb re-derived calls from the 5' RACE reads in MiXCR, one entry per CDR3 protein. The repertoire has hundreds of thousands of distinct CDR3 sequences, roughly 13% of them found once; the top ten carry about 20%. Sequenced material: PBMCs or a T cell subset sorted from them (not recorded which). All receptors derive from a young man who had mild COVID-19 (a few samples of this study predate the infection). Cell type and time point are not known.

The chain uses TRBV21-1 and TRBJ1-5. TRBV21-1 is labeled a pseudogene. This CDR3 has 18 residues. CDR3 region: CASSKAGLGPRVNQPQHF. CDR3 in DNA: TGTGCCAGCAGCAAAGCAGGGCTAGGACCGAGGGTCAATCAGCCCCAGCATTTT.

This clonotype has at least ten counts. This chain connects TRBV12-3 or TRBV12-4 to TRBJ2-5, with D hard to call. Trimming shortened V by 6 bases and J by 1 base, and 15 bases separated the two germline ends. The CDR3 is 15 amino acids. CDR3 in amino acids: CASSRKLQFQETQYF. The CDR3 DNA reads TGTGCCAGCAGCCGGAAGCTACAGTTCCAAGAGACCCAGTACTTC.

In its sample, this clonotype was seen many times. The chain joins TRBV4-3 to TRBJ2-7, with 9 bases lining up with TRBD2. The V segment lost 3 bases and the J segment 4 bases; nucleotides outside the gene matches: 16. CDR1 is LGHNA, CDR2 YSLEER, per germline. The CDR3 contains 18 residues. As DNA, the CDR3 is TGCGCCAGCAGCCAGGCAAGAGGAGGTAGCGGGGGACGTTACGAGCAGTACTTC. It is translated as CASSQARGGSGGRYEQYF.

This clonotype was seen a few times. The chain employs TRBV6-5 and TRBJ2-1, with D perhaps matching TRBD1 or TRBD2 (6 bases each). V was cut by 4 bases and J by 9 bases, with 22 bases left in between. The CDR3 length is 16 residues. The germline CDR1 and CDR2 sequences are MNHEY and SVGAGI. The CDR3 here is CASSFQGRNYLSEQFF. The CDR3 nucleotides read TGTGCCAGCAGTTTCCAGGGGAGGAATTATCTAAGTGAGCAGTTCTTC.

This clonotype appeared a few times. This chain links TRBV7-8 with TRBJ1-4; a weak D match, TRBD1 (6 bases). The length of the CDR3 is 15 residues. V was shortened by 4 bases and J by 4 bases, with 13 bases between the two germline ends. Germline loops: CDR1 SGHVS, CDR2 FQNEAQ. The DNA of the CDR3 is TGTGCCAGCAGCTCTAGGGGGGACAATAATGAAAAACTGTTTTTT. As protein: CASSSRGDNNEKLFF. The full variable domain, in which reference TRBV7-8 and TRBJ1-4 provide the parts outside the CDR3, is GAGVSQSPRYKVAKRGQDVALRCDPISGHVSLFWYQQALGQGPEFLTYFQNEAQLDKSGLPSDRFFAERPEGSVSTLKIQRTQQEDSAVYLCASSSRGDNNEKLFFGSGTQLSVL.

This chain connects TRBV20-1 to TRBJ2-7, with 11 bases aligning to TRBD2. With 6 bases clipped from V and 0 bases from J, the junction kept 4 bases outside the gene matches. Germline CDR1 and CDR2: DFQATT and SNEGSKA (reference sequence). The CDR3 sequence is 14 residues long. CDR3: CSAPLAGVSYEQYF. The CDR3 bases are TGCAGTGCGCCACTAGCGGGGGTCTCCTACGAGCAGTACTTC.

This clonotype was seen only a few times. The V call is TRBV5-1, the J call TRBJ1-2; D is possibly TRBD1 (6 bases). Germline lookup yields CDR1 SGHRS and CDR2 YFSETQ. This CDR3 comprises 15 residues. V was pared by 4 bases and J by 5 bases, with 18 bases between. This chain's CDR3 is CASSLDSGGYYGYTF. DNA of the CDR3: TGCGCCAGCAGCCTGGACAGTGGAGGATATTATGGCTACACCTTC.